Each of the 13 T cell receptor beta chains below was sequenced from the same sample in a study of cytomegalovirus exposure and HLA in healthy donors. Researchers ran the PCR with 60 Vbeta and 13 Jbeta primers. Using immunoSEQ multiplex PCR, the repertoire was profiled, and TCRdb retains in-frame clones only, with some absent. The sample carries about 76,000 clones, approximately 80% recorded once. Sequencing was performed on PBMCs. These receptors originate from a woman in her thirties or forties in good health and CMV-seropositive.

The gene calls are TRBV11-3 and TRBJ2-3, with TRBD2 matching 10 bases. CDR3 size: 17 residues. V trimming: 4 bases; J trimming: 3 bases; junction bases outside the gene matches: 10. Germline loops: CDR1 SGHNT, CDR2 YENEEA. This CDR3 is CASSSRGSGGKTDTQYF. The CDR3 DNA reads TGTGCCAGCAGCTCCAGGGGTAGCGGGGGGAAGACAGATACGCAGTATTTT.

The chain employs TRBV5-4 and TRBJ2-7; 7 nucleotides line up with TRBD1. Germline V gives CDR1 SGHNT, CDR2 YYREEE (reference sequence). Trimming at V came to 4 bases and at J to 1 base, leaving 8 bases not matched to a gene. The CDR3 loop spans 15 amino acids. The CDR3 loop reads CASSRRPGQSYEQYF. DNA of the CDR3: TGTGCCAGCAGCCGCAGACCGGGACAGTCCTACGAGCAGTACTTC.

The chain uses TRBV11-3 and TRBJ2-1, with 8 bases fitting TRBD2. The germline V gene encodes CDR1 SGHNT and CDR2 YENEEA. The CDR3 sequence is 16 residues long. The junction had 7 bases not matched to a gene; V was cut back by 0 bases and J by 6 bases. The chain's CDR3 is CASSLDSGASINEQFF. The DNA of the CDR3 is TGTGCCAGCAGCTTAGATAGCGGGGCGAGCATCAATGAGCAGTTCTTC.

The V call is TRBV7-2, the J call TRBJ1-2; D remains ambiguous. Trimming took off 5 bases at V and 0 bases at J, with 7 bases between the two ends. The CDR3 consists of 13 residues. Germline CDR1 is SGHTA and CDR2 is FQGNSA. The chain's CDR3 is CASSHTANYGYTF. CDR3 DNA sequence: TGTGCCAGCAGCCACACAGCTAACTATGGCTACACCTTC.

This chain links TRBV19 with TRBJ2-7; 7 bases agree with TRBD2. V gave up 3 bases and J gave up 3 bases; unmatched junction bases: 5. CDR3 size: 14 residues. The germline V gene encodes CDR1 LNHDA and CDR2 SQIVND (reference sequence). Written as DNA, the CDR3 is TGTGCCAGTAGTATTCTCCCGGGAGGCTACGAGCAGTACTTC. It specifies CASSILPGGYEQYF. The full variable domain, its missing parts supplied by reference TRBV19 and TRBJ2-7, is DGGITQSPKYLFRKEGQNVTLSCEQNLNHDAMYWYRQDPGQGLRLIYYSQIVNDFQKGDIAEGYSVSREKKESFPLTVTSAQKNPTAFYLCASSILPGGYEQYFGPGTRLTVT.

The gene calls are TRBV5-1 and TRBJ1-2, with D possibly TRBD1 on 5 matching bases. V was shortened by 5 bases and J by 5 bases, with 16 bases between the two germline ends. The CDR3 is made up of 14 amino acids. Germline V gives CDR1 SGHRS, CDR2 YFSETQ. The CDR3 protein is CASRVGAGDYGYTF. For the CDR3, the DNA is TGCGCCAGCAGGGTTGGGGCAGGTGATTATGGCTACACCTTC.

In its sample, this clone was seen once. The chain carries TRBV5-1 and TRBJ2-1; tentatively, D is TRBD1 (6 bases). Germline assignment: CDR1 SGHRS and CDR2 YFSETQ. Deletions cut 4 bases from V and 1 base from J, with 15 bases between. CDR3 length: 16 amino acids. CDR3: CASSGNTGSSYNEQFF. The DNA for the CDR3 is TGCGCCAGCAGCGGGAATACAGGGAGTTCCTACAATGAGCAGTTCTTC.

The CDR3 loop is CASSYEYGGSGSPLHF. CDR3 DNA sequence: TGTGCCAGCAGTTACGAGTATGGGGGCTCTGGGTCACCCCTCCACTTT. The rearrangement uses TRBV6-5 and TRBJ1-6; D may be TRBD1 (6 bases). CDR1 and CDR2 from the germline V gene are MNHEY and SVGAGI. V was shortened by 2 bases and J by 10 bases, with 18 bases between the two germline ends. The CDR3 spans 16 residues.

This clone was detected once. The chain carries TRBV7-3 and TRBJ2-1, with D tentatively TRBD1 (6 bases). Trimming shortened V by 5 bases and J by 5 bases, and 16 bases separated the two germline ends. The CDR3 spans 15 residues. The germline V gene encodes CDR1 SGHTA and CDR2 FQGTGA. The CDR3 region has the DNA TGTGCCAGCAGCCCCTGGACAGAAGGAAACAATGAGCAGTTCTTC. Translating gives CASSPWTEGNNEQFF.

J is TRBJ2-2 and V is TRBV19; D is possibly TRBD1 (6 bases). CDR1 LNHDA and CDR2 SQIVND come from the germline V gene (reference sequence). V was pared by 4 bases and J by 0 bases, with 15 bases between. The CDR3 loop spans 17 amino acids. The DNA of the CDR3 is TGTGCCAGTAGTAGGGGACAACAGGGCGCGAACACCGGGGAGCTGTTTTTT. Its protein is CASSRGQQGANTGELFF.

A word on this clone: The junction differs from germline at one of its ends, possibly a read error. The chain links TRBV5-1 to TRBJ2-3, with 7 bases fitting TRBD2. The CDR3 extends over 15 amino acids. CDR1 and CDR2 (germline): SGHRS, YFSETQ. The CDR3 nucleotides read TGTGCCAGCAGCGGGTCGGGGGGAGGCACAGATACGCAGTATTTT. This translates into CASSGSGGGTDTQYF.

This clone appeared a single time. This chain uses TRBV5-1 with TRBJ2-3; D possibly corresponds to TRBD1 (5 bases). Trimming left V 6 bases short and J 0 bases short, with 14 bases between. This CDR3 is built from 15 residues. Germline lookup yields CDR1 SGHRS and CDR2 YFSETQ. This CDR3 is CASTQRGSSTDTQYF. The CDR3 nucleotides are TGCGCCAGCACCCAAAGGGGATCTAGCACAGATACGCAGTATTTT.

This clone was observed a few times. The chain combines TRBV9 with TRBJ2-5; 7 bases fit TRBD1. The CDR3 runs to 14 residues. V trimming: 0 bases; J trimming: 5 bases; junction bases outside the gene matches: 4. Germline CDR1 SGDLS, CDR2 YYNGEE. CDR3 protein: CASSVDQGDETQYF. The DNA of the CDR3 is TGTGCCAGCAGCGTAGATCAGGGGGACGAGACCCAGTACTTC.